These T cell receptor beta chains were read from a single sample in a study of T cells expressing NK-cell markers. TCRdb reprocessed the 5' RACE reads, with one entry per CDR3 protein and no DNA. The sample data list roughly 150,000 distinct CDR3 sequences. The sample taken for sequencing was blood T cells: a sorted CD56 or NKG2C T cell subset, CD4+ or CD8+ T cells, or bulk PBMC T cells (not recorded which). These receptors were taken from a man between 18 and 69 years old in good health. Both conserved end residues are part of each CDR3.

cdr3_aa: CASSPDGDYGYTF
v_call: TRBV28
j_call: TRBJ1-2

cdr3_aa: CASSESRDSNQPQHF
v_call: TRBV2
j_call: TRBJ1-5

cdr3_aa: CSVDSPKTGGLGYTF
v_call: TRBV29-1
j_call: TRBJ1-2

cdr3_aa: CASSPLAGLIGELFF
v_call: TRBV12-3/TRBV12-4
j_call: TRBJ2-2

cdr3_aa: CASSLAWAGAGETQYF
v_call: TRBV7-2
j_call: TRBJ2-5

cdr3_aa: CSARVEGWNTEAFF
v_call: TRBV20-1
j_call: TRBJ1-1

cdr3_aa: CSASTGRNSGNTIYF
v_call: TRBV20-1
j_call: TRBJ1-3

cdr3_aa: CASVRDPNYTQYF
v_call: TRBV2
j_call: TRBJ2-3

cdr3_aa: CASSVLTGTYEQYF
v_call: TRBV25-1
j_call: TRBJ2-7

cdr3_aa: CASSIGDWRDNYEQYF
v_call: TRBV19
j_call: TRBJ2-7

cdr3_aa: CASSFRASGGLNEQYF
v_call: TRBV7-8
j_call: TRBJ2-7

cdr3_aa: CASSFGGLTDEQFF
v_call: TRBV5-4
j_call: TRBJ2-1

cdr3_aa: CASSRGQSSTDTQYF
v_call: TRBV5-8
j_call: TRBJ2-3

cdr3_aa: CASSETGRGLSPLHF
v_call: TRBV7-9
j_call: TRBJ1-6

cdr3_aa: CASSEVGGGYNEQFF
v_call: TRBV6-4
j_call: TRBJ2-1

cdr3_aa: CASSPGEQWVYNEQFF
v_call: TRBV27
j_call: TRBJ2-1

cdr3_aa: CASSSGSGNSPLHF
v_call: TRBV27
j_call: TRBJ1-6

cdr3_aa: CASRDVAGAAYEQYF
v_call: TRBV6-1
j_call: TRBJ2-7

cdr3_aa: CSVEDGRGALYEQYF
v_call: TRBV29-1
j_call: TRBJ2-7

cdr3_aa: CASRSLGEKLFF
v_call: TRBV6-1
j_call: TRBJ1-4

cdr3_aa: CASSWGLENYEQYF
v_call: TRBV5-4
j_call: TRBJ2-7

cdr3_aa: CAWSVQSKTQYF
v_call: TRBV30
j_call: TRBJ2-3

cdr3_aa: CASSFGAYGYTF
v_call: TRBV12-3/TRBV12-4
j_call: TRBJ1-2

cdr3_aa: CASSEVHRDRGPYEQYF
v_call: TRBV2
j_call: TRBJ2-7

cdr3_aa: CASSWSGYNEQFF
v_call: TRBV5-1
j_call: TRBJ2-1

cdr3_aa: CASSTAGDYNEQFF
v_call: TRBV19
j_call: TRBJ2-1

cdr3_aa: CASSYPLGGSGNTIYF
v_call: TRBV6-5
j_call: TRBJ1-3

cdr3_aa: CASSLQFGRRGNTGELFF
v_call: TRBV7-6
j_call: TRBJ2-2

cdr3_aa: CASSRNGLLRGELFF
v_call: TRBV27
j_call: TRBJ2-2

cdr3_aa: CASSLAVPGTEAFF
v_call: TRBV12-3/TRBV12-4
j_call: TRBJ1-1

cdr3_aa: CASSETPDGGTDTQYF
v_call: TRBV6-1
j_call: TRBJ2-3

cdr3_aa: CASRPPGPMGVNEQFF
v_call: TRBV21-1
j_call: TRBJ2-1

cdr3_aa: CASIETGSMNTEAFF
v_call: TRBV6-1
j_call: TRBJ1-1

cdr3_aa: CSARPTSTGGEQYF
v_call: TRBV29-1
j_call: TRBJ2-7

cdr3_aa: CSARGGYLVETQYF
v_call: TRBV20-1
j_call: TRBJ2-5

cdr3_aa: CASSHPMRRETQYF
v_call: TRBV7-9
j_call: TRBJ2-5

cdr3_aa: CASSLGGQGATDTQYF
v_call: TRBV12-3/TRBV12-4
j_call: TRBJ2-3

cdr3_aa: CSARPGAFTDTQYF
v_call: TRBV20-1
j_call: TRBJ2-3

cdr3_aa: CASSLGRGWIYTF
v_call: TRBV27
j_call: TRBJ1-2

cdr3_aa: CASSGAKEFTEAFF
v_call: TRBV2
j_call: TRBJ1-1

cdr3_aa: CASTILAPKNIQYF
v_call: TRBV12-3/TRBV12-4
j_call: TRBJ2-4

cdr3_aa: CASSLLAGTYEQYF
v_call: TRBV5-6
j_call: TRBJ2-7

cdr3_aa: CASSTRQGASDEQFF
v_call: TRBV19
j_call: TRBJ2-1